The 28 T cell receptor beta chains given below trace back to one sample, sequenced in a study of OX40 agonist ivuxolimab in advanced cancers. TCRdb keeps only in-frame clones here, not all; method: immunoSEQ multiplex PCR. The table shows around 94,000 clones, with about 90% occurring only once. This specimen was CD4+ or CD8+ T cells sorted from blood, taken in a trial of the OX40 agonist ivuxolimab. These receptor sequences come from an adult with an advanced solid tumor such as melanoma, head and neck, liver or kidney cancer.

The chain's CDR3 is CASSSGSGTRYEQYF. CDR3 DNA: TGTGCCAGTAGTAGTGGGTCCGGGACACGATACGAGCAGTACTTC. V usage is TRBV19 and J usage is TRBJ2-7, with D tentatively TRBD1 (6 bases). The CDR3 spans 15 residues. Germline V gene data show CDR1 as LNHDA and CDR2 as SQIVND (reference sequence). V lost 4 bases and J lost 4, with 17 bases in between.

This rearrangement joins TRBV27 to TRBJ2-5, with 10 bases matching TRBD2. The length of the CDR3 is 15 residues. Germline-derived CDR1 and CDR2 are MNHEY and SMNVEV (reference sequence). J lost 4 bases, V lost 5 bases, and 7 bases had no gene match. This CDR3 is CASSTLAGGRETQYF. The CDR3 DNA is TGTGCCAGCAGTACCTTAGCGGGAGGAAGAGAGACCCAGTACTTC.

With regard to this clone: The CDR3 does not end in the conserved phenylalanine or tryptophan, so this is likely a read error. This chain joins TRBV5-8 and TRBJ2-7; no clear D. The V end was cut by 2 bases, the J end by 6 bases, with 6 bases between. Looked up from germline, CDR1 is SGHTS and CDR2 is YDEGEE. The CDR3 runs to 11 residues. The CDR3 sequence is CASSFVGEQYL. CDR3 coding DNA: TGTGCCAGCAGCTTCGTCGGCGAGCAGTACCTC.

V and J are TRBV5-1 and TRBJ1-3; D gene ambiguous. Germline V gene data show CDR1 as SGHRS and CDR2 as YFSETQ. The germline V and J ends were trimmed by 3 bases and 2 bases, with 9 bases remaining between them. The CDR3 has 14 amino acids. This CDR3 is CASSSDMAGNTIYF. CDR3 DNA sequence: TGCGCCAGCAGCTCGGATATGGCTGGAAACACCATATATTTT.

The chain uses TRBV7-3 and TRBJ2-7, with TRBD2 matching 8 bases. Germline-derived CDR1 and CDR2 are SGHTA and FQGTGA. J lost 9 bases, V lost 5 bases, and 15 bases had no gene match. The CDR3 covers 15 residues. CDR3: CASSPRASGRLGQYF. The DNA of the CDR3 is TGTGCCAGCAGCCCGAGGGCTAGCGGGCGTTTGGGGCAGTACTTC. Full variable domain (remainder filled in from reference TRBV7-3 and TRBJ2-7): GAGVSQTPSNKVTEKGKYVELRCDPISGHTALYWYRQSLGQGPEFLIYFQGTGAADDSGLPNDRFFAVRPEGSVSTLKIQRTERGDSAVYLCASSPRASGRLGQYFGPGTRLTVT.

CDR3 in DNA: TGTGCCAGCCGCGGCAATCAGCCCCAGCATTTT. This translates into CASRGNQPQHF. This rearrangement joins TRBV9 to TRBJ1-5; no clear D gene. Germline-derived CDR1 and CDR2 are SGDLS and YYNGEE. The germline V and J ends were trimmed by 7 bases and 2 bases, with 4 bases remaining between them. The CDR3 has 11 amino acids.

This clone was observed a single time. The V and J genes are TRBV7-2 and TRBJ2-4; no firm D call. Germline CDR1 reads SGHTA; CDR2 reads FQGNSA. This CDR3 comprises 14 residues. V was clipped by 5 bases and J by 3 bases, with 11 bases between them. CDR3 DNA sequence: TGTGCCAGCAGCCGAGAGTTCGGCAAAAACATTCAGTACTTC. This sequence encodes CASSREFGKNIQYF.

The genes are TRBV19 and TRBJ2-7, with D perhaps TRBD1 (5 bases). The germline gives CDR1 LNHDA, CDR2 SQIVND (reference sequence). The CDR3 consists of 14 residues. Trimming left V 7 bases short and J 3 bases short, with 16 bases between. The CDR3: CASKPGSGNYEQYF. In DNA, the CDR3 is TGTGCCAGTAAGCCAGGGTCTGGGAACTACGAGCAGTACTTC.

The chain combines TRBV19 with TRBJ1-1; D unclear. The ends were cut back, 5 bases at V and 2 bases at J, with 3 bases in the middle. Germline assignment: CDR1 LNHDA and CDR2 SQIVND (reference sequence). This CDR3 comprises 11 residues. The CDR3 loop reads CASSGNTEAFF. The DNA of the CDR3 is TGTGCCAGTAGTGGTAACACTGAAGCTTTCTTT.

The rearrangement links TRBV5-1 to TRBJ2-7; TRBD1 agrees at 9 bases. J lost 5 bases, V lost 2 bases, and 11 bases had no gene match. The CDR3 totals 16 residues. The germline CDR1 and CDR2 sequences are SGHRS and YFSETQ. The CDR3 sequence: CASSFIPLTGGDEQYF. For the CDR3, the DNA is TGCGCCAGCAGCTTTATCCCCCTTACAGGGGGCGACGAGCAGTACTTC.

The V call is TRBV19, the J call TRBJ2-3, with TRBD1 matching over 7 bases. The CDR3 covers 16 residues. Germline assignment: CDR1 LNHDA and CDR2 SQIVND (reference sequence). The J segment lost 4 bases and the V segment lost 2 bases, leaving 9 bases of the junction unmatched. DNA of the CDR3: TGTGCCAGTAGTATATTGAGGACAGGCGCCCCAGATACGCAGTATTTT. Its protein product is CASSILRTGAPDTQYF.

The CDR3: CAWSADRVSYGYTF. The CDR3 nucleotides are TGTGCCTGGAGTGCCGACAGGGTGAGCTATGGCTACACCTTC. V and J are TRBV30 and TRBJ1-2, with TRBD1 identical over 7 bases. The V gene's germline CDR1 is GTSNPN and CDR2 SVGIG (reference sequence). J gave up 4 bases and V 1 base, and 6 bases lay outside the gene matches. The length of the CDR3 is 14 residues.

This CDR3 is CATSGQGASEAFF. CDR3 nucleotide sequence: TGTGCCACCAGTGGACAGGGGGCGAGTGAAGCTTTCTTT. The chain combines TRBV15 with TRBJ1-1; TRBD1 aligns across 11 bases. This CDR3 is built from 13 residues. V was clipped by 6 bases and J by 7 bases; unmatched bases: 4. The germline V gene encodes CDR1 LNHNV and CDR2 YYDKDF (reference sequence).

DNA of the CDR3: TGTGCCAGCAGTCGAGGACAGGGGGCAGGGGCTTTCTTT. This gives the protein CASSRGQGAGAFF. The V call is TRBV6-5, the J call TRBJ1-1; TRBD1 agrees at 11 bases. Trimming removed 5 bases from V and 11 bases from J; junction bases left unmatched: 7. This CDR3 is 13 amino acids long. Germline loops: CDR1 MNHEY, CDR2 SVGAGI.

The DNA for the CDR3 is TGTGCCAGCAGCTCCCAGGGGGCAGGCAATCAGCCCCAGCATTTT. It codes for CASSSQGAGNQPQHF. The chain is built from TRBV7-9 and TRBJ1-5; 8 bases agree with TRBD1. The CDR3 covers 15 residues. Germline lookup yields CDR1 SEHNR and CDR2 FQNEAQ (reference sequence). The junction had 4 bases not matched to a gene; V was cut back by 4 bases and J by 2 bases.

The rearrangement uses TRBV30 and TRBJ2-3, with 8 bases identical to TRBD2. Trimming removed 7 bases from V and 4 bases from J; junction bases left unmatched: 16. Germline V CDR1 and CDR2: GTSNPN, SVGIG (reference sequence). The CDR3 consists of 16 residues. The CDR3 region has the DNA TGTGCCTCCGGAATAGGTGGACGGGAGGGGGCAGATACGCAGTATTTT. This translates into CASGIGGREGADTQYF.

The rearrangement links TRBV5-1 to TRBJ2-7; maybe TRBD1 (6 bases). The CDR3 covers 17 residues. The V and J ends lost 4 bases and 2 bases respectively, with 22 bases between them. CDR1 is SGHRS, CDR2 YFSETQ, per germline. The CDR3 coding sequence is TGCGCCAGCAGCACCGAGCAGGTACTTAGGGGGACCTACGAGCAGTACTTC. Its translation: CASSTEQVLRGTYEQYF.

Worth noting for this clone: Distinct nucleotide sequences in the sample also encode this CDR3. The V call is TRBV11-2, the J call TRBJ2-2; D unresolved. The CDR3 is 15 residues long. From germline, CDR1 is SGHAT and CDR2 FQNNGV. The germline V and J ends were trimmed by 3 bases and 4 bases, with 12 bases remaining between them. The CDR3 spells CASSLAGYSTGELFF. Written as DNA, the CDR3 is TGTGCCAGCAGCTTGGCCGGGTATAGCACCGGGGAGCTGTTTTTT.

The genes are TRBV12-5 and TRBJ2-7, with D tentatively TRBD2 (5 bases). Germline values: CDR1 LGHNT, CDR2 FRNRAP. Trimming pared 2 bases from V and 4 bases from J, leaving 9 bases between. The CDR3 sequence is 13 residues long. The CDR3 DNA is TGTGCTAGTGGTTTGCCCCCGGGATACGAGCAGTACTTC. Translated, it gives CASGLPPGYEQYF.

The CDR3 loop is CASSLEWNTEAFF. In nucleotides, the CDR3 is TGTGCCAGCAGCCTGGAGTGGAACACTGAAGCTTTCTTT. The V gene is TRBV11-1, the J gene TRBJ1-1; unclear D gene. The V and J ends lost 5 bases and 1 base respectively, with 8 bases between them. The CDR3 has 13 residues. Per the germline V gene, CDR1 is SGHAT and CDR2 is FQDESV (reference sequence).

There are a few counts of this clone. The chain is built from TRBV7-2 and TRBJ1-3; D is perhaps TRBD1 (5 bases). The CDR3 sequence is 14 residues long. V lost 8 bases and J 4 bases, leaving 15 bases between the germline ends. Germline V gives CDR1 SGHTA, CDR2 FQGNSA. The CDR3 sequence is CASAGGVEGNTIYF. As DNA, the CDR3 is TGTGCCAGCGCCGGAGGGGTGGAGGGAAACACCATATATTTT.

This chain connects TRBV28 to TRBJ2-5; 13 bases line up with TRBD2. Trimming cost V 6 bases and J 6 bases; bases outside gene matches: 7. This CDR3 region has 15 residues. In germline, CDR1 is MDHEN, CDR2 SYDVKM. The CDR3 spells CASSTPTSGGKTQYF. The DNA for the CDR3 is TGTGCCAGCAGCACCCCGACTAGCGGGGGGAAGACCCAGTACTTC.

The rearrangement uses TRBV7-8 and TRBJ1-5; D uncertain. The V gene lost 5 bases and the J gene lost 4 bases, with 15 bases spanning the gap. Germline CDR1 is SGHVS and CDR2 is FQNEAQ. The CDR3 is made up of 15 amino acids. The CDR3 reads CASSQISPGNQPQHF. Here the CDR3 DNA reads TGTGCCAGCAGCCAGATCTCGCCAGGAAATCAGCCCCAGCATTTT.

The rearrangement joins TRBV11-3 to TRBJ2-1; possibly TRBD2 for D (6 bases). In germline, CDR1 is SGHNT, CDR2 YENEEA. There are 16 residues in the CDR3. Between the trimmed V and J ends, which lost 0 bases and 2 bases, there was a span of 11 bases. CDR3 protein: CASSLDHSGPYNEQFF. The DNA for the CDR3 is TGTGCCAGCAGCTTAGATCATAGCGGTCCCTACAATGAGCAGTTCTTC.

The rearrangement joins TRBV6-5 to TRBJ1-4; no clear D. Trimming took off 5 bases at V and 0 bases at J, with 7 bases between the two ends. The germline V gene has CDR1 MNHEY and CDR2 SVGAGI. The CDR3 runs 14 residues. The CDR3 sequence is CASSPGATNEKLFF. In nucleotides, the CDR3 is TGTGCCAGCAGTCCTGGTGCAACTAATGAAAAACTGTTTTTT.

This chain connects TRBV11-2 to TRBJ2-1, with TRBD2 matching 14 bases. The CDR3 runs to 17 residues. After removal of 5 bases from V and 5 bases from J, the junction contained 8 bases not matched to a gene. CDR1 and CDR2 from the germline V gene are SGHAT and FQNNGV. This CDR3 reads CASSRQRLAGGNNEQFF. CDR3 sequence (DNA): TGTGCCAGCAGCCGACAGCGACTAGCGGGAGGGAACAATGAGCAGTTCTTC. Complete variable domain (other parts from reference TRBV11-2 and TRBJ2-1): EAGVAQSPRYKIIEKRQSVAFWCNPISGHATLYWYQQILGQGPKLLIQFQNNGVVDDSQLPKDRFSAERLKGVDSTLKIQPAKLEDSAVYLCASSRQRLAGGNNEQFFGPGTRLTVL.

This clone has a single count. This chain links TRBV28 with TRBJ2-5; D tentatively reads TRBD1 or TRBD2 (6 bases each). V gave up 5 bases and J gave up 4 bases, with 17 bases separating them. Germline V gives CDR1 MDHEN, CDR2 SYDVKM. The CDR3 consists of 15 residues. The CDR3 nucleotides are TGTGCCAGCAGTCGAGTGATGGGGGGCGGAGAGACCCAGTACTTC. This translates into CASSRVMGGGETQYF.

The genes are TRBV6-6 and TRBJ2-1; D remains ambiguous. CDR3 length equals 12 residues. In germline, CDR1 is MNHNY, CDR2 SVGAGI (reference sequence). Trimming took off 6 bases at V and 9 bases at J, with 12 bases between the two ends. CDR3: CASSTVGGEQFF. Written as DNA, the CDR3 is TGTGCCAGCAGCACCGTCGGCGGTGAGCAGTTCTTC.